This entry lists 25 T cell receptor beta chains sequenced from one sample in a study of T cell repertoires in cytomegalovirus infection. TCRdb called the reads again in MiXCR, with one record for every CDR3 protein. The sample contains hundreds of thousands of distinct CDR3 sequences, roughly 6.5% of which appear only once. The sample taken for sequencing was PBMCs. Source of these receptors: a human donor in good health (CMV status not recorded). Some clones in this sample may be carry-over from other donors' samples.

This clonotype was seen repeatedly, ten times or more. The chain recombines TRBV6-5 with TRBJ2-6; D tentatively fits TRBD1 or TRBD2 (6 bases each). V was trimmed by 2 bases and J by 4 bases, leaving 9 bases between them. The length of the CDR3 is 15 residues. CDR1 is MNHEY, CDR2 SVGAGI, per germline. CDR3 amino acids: CASSYRGEGANVLTF. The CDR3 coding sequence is TGTGCCAGCAGTTACAGGGGGGAGGGGGCCAACGTCCTGACTTTC.

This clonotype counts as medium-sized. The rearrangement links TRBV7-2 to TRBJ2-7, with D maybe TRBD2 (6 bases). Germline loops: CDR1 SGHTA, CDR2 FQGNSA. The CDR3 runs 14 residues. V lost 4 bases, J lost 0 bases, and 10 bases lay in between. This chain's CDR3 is CASSSGGVSYEQYF. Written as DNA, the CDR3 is TGTGCCAGCAGCTCAGGAGGGGTCTCCTACGAGCAGTACTTC. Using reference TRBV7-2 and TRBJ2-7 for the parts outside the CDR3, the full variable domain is GAGVSQSPSNKVTEKGKDVELRCDPISGHTALYWYRQSLGQGLEFLIYFQGNSAPDKSGLPSDRFSAERTGGSVSTLTIQRTQQEDSAVYLCASSSGGVSYEQYFGPGTRLTVT.

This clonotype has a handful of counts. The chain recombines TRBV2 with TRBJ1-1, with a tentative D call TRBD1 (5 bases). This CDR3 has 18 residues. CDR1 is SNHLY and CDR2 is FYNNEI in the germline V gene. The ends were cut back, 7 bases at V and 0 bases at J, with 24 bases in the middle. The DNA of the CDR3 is TGTGCCAGCACCGATGACTCCGGGACGGTGAGTTTGAACACTGAAGCTTTCTTT. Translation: CASTDDSGTVSLNTEAFF.

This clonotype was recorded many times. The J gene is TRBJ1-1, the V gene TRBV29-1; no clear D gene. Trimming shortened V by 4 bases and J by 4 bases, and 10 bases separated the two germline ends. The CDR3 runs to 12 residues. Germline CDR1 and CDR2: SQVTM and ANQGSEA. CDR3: CSVVEWSTEAFF. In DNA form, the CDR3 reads TGCAGCGTTGTAGAGTGGAGCACTGAAGCTTTCTTT.

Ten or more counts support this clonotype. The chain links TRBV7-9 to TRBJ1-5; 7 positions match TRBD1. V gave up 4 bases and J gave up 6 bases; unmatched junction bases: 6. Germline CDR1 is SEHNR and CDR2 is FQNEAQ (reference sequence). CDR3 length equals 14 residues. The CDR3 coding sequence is TGTGCCAGCAGCTCGACAGGGTCTGGTCAGCCCCAGCATTTT. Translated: CASSSTGSGQPQHF.

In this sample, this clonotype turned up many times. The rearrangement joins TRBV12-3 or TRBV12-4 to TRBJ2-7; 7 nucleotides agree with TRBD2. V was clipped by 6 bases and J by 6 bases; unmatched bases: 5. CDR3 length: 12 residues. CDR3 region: CASRVGRGEQYF. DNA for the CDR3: TGTGCCAGCAGGGTGGGGAGGGGCGAGCAGTACTTC.

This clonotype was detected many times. The DNA of the CDR3 is TGTGCCAGCAGCAAAGGACTAGCGGGGAGCACAGATACGCAGTATTTT. This encodes CASSKGLAGSTDTQYF. V and J are TRBV7-3 and TRBJ2-3; 12 nucleotides line up with TRBD2. Looked up from germline, CDR1 is SGHTA and CDR2 is FQGTGA. This CDR3 is built from 16 residues. Unmatched junction bases numbered 3, after V lost 5 bases and J lost 0 bases.

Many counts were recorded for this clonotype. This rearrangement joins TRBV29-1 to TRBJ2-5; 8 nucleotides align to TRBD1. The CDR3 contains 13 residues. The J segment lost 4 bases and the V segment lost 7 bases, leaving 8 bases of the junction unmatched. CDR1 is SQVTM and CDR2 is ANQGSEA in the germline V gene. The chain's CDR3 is CSANRGIRETQYF. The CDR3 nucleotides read TGCAGCGCTAACAGGGGGATACGAGAGACCCAGTACTTC.

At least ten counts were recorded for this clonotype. CDR3 in DNA: TGCAGTGCTAGAGATCCGGCTAGCGGGGGTACTGAGCAGTTCTTC. Protein product: CSARDPASGGTEQFF. The chain uses TRBV20-1 and TRBJ2-1; TRBD2 matches 10 bases. The CDR3 is made up of 15 amino acids. Trimming took 0 bases from V and 9 from J; bases not matched to a gene: 8. CDR1 and CDR2 from the germline V gene are DFQATT and SNEGSKA (reference sequence).

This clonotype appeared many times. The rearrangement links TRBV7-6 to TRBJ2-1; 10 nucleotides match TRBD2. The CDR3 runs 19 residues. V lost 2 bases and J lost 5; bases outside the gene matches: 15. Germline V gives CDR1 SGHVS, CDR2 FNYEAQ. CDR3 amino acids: CASSLRRAGGLGSNNEQFF. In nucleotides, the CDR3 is TGTGCCAGCAGCTTACGGCGAGCGGGGGGGTTAGGATCAAACAATGAGCAGTTCTTC.

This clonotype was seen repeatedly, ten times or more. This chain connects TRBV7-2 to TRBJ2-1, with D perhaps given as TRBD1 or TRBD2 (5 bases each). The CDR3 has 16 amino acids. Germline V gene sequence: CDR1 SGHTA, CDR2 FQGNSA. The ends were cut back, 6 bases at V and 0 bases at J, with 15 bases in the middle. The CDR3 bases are TGTGCCAGCAGTCTGCGAGGGGACGGCTCCTACAATGAGCAGTTCTTC. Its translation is CASSLRGDGSYNEQFF.

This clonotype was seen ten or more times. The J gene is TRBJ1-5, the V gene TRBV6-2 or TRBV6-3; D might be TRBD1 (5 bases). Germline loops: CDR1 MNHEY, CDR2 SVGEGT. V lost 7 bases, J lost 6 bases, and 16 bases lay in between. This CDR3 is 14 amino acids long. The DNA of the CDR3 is TGTGCCAGCACGGCCCACGGGGCAGGTCAGCCCCAGCATTTT. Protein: CASTAHGAGQPQHF.

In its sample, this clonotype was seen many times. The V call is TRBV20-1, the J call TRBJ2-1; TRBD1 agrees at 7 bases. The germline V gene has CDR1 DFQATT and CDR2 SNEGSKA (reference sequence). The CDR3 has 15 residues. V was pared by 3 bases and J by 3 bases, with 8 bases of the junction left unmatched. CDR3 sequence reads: CSARGDRALYNEQFF. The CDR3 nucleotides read TGCAGTGCTAGGGGAGACAGGGCCCTCTACAATGAGCAGTTCTTC.

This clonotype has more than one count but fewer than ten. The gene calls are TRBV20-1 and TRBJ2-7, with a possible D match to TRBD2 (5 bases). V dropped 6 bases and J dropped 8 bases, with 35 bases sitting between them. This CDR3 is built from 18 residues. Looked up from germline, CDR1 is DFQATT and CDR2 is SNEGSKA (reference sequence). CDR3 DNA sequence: TGCAGTGCGATAGACATCCGTAGACTGGACGGGATGGTCTTGCAGCAGTACTTC. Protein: CSAIDIRRLDGMVLQQYF.

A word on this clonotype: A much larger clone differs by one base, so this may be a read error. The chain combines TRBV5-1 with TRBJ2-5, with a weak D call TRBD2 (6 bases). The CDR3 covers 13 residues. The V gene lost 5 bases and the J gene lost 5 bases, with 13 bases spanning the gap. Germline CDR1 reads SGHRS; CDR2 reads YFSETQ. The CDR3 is CASSRRDGETQYF. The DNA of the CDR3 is TGCGCCAGCAGTAGGAGGGACGGGGAGACCCAGTACTTC. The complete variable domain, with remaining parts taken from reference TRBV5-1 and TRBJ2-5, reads KAGVTQTPRYLIKTRGQQVTLSCSPISGHRSVSWYQQTPGQGLQFLFEYFSETQRNKGNFPGRFSGRQFSNSRSEMNVSTLELGDSALYLCASSRRDGETQYFGPGTRLLVL.

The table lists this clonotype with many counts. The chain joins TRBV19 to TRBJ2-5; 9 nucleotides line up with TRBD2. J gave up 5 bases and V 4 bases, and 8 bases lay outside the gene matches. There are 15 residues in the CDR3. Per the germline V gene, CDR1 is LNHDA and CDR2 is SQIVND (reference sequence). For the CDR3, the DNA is TGTGCCAGTAGTAACTCCGGGACTAGCAGCGAGACCCAGTACTTC. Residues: CASSNSGTSSETQYF.

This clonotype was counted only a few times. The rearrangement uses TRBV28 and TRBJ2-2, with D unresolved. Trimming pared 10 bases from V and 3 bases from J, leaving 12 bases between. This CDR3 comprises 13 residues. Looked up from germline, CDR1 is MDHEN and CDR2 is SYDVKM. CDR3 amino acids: CATFRGDTGELFF. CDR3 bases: TGTGCCACCTTCAGAGGCGACACCGGGGAGCTGTTTTTT.

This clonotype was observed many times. In DNA form, the CDR3 reads TGTGCCAGCAGCTTAAGCACAGATACGCAGTATTTT. Encoded protein: CASSLSTDTQYF. The J gene is TRBJ2-3, the V gene TRBV28; D unclear. Germline V CDR1 and CDR2: MDHEN, SYDVKM. The CDR3 consists of 12 residues. V dropped 6 bases and J dropped 0 bases, with 4 bases sitting between them.

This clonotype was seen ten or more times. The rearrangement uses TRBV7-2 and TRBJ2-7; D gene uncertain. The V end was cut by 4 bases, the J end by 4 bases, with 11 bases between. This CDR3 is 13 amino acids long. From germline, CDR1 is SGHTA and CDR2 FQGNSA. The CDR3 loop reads CASSSPPSYEQYF. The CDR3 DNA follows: TGTGCCAGCAGCTCTCCTCCCTCATACGAGCAGTACTTC.

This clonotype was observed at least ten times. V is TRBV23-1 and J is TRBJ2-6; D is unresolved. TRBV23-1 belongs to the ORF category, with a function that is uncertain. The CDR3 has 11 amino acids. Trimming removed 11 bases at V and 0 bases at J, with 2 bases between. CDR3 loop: CAGSGANVLTF. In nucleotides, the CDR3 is TGCGCCGGCTCTGGGGCCAACGTCCTGACTTTC.

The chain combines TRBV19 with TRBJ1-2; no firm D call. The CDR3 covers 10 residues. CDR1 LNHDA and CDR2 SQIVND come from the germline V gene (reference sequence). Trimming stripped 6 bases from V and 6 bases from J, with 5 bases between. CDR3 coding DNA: TGTGCCAGTAGAATGGATGGCTACACCTTC. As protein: CASRMDGYTF.

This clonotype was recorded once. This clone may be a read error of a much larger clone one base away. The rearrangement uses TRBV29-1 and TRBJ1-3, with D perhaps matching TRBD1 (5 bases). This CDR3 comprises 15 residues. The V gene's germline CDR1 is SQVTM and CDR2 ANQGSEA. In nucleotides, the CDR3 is TGCAGCGCTTACGGCCGGGGCGGGGGAGGAGGCACCATATGTTTT. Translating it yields CSAYGRGGGGGTICF. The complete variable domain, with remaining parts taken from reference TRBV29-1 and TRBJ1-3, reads SAVISQKPSRDICQRGTSLTIQCQVDSQVTMMFWYRQQPGQSLTLIATANQGSEATYESGFVIDKFPISRPNLTFSTLTVSNMSPEDSSIYLCSAYGRGGGGGTICFGEGSWLTVV.

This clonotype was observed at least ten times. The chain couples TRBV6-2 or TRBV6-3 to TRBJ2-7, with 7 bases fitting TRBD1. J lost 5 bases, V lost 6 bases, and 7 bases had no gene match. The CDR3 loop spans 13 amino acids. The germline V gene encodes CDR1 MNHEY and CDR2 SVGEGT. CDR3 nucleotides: TGTGCCAGCAGATGGACAGGAAAACACGAGCAGTACTTC. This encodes CASRWTGKHEQYF.

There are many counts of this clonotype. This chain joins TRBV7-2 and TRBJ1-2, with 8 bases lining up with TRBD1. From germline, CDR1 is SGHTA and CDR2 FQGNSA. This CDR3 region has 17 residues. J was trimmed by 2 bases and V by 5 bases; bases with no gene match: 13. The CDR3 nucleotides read TGTGCCAGCAGCCCAGGAGGACCGGACAGGGTCAACTATGGCTACACCTTC. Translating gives CASSPGGPDRVNYGYTF.

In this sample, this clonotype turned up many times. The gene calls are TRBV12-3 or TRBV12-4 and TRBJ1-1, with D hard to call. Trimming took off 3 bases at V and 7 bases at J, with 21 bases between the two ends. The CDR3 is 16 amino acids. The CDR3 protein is CASSFSGTQPSFEAFF. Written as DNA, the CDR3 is TGTGCCAGCAGTTTCAGCGGTACGCAGCCTTCATTTGAAGCTTTCTTT.